These 4 T cell receptor beta chains came from one sample sequenced in a study of response to subunit inactivated influenza vaccine. A single record per CDR3 protein comes from TCRdb applying MiXCR to the RT-PCR reads. Of about 160,000 distinct CDR3 sequences listed, 9.5% to 13% were seen once; the top ten hold around 12%. The sequenced sample was non-naive T cells sorted from PBMCs, obtained about 40 days after vaccination. The origin of the receptors is a man aged 50-59 years who received an inactivated influenza vaccine.

This clonotype was counted ten times or more. The V gene is TRBV5-1, the J gene TRBJ2-3; D remains ambiguous. This CDR3 has 13 amino acids. V lost 6 bases and J lost 1, with 9 bases in between. In germline, CDR1 is SGHRS, CDR2 YFSETQ. DNA of the CDR3: TGCGCCAGCAAGGACGGAGGCACAGATACGCAGTATTTT. It yields the protein CASKDGGTDTQYF.

This clonotype was counted only a few times. The chain joins TRBV20-1 to TRBJ2-5; 9 bases line up with TRBD2. The CDR3 is made up of 16 amino acids. V was pared by 5 bases and J by 5 bases, with 15 bases of the junction left unmatched. CDR1 is DFQATT and CDR2 is SNEGSKA in the germline V gene (reference sequence). The CDR3 region has the DNA TGCAGTGCTTGGGATTGGCGGGGGGGCCGGGGGGAGACCCAGTACTTC. Amino acid sequence: CSAWDWRGGRGETQYF.

This clonotype appeared many times. The chain combines TRBV4-2 with TRBJ1-1; D gene ambiguous. The CDR3 spans 15 residues. V lost 5 bases and J 2 bases, leaving 15 bases between the germline ends. In germline, CDR1 is LGHNA, CDR2 YNFKEQ. The CDR3 region is CASSKQHGGNTEAFF. The CDR3 DNA is TGTGCCAGCAGCAAGCAACACGGAGGAAACACTGAAGCTTTCTTT.

J is TRBJ2-3 and V is TRBV10-3; D call uncertain. Trimming removed 10 bases from V and 0 bases from J, with 17 bases in between. The germline gives CDR1 ENHRY, CDR2 SYGVKD. The CDR3 has 15 amino acids. CDR3 in amino acids: CATTKEATSTDTQYF. The CDR3 bases are TGTGCCACAACAAAAGAAGCAACTAGCACAGATACGCAGTATTTT.